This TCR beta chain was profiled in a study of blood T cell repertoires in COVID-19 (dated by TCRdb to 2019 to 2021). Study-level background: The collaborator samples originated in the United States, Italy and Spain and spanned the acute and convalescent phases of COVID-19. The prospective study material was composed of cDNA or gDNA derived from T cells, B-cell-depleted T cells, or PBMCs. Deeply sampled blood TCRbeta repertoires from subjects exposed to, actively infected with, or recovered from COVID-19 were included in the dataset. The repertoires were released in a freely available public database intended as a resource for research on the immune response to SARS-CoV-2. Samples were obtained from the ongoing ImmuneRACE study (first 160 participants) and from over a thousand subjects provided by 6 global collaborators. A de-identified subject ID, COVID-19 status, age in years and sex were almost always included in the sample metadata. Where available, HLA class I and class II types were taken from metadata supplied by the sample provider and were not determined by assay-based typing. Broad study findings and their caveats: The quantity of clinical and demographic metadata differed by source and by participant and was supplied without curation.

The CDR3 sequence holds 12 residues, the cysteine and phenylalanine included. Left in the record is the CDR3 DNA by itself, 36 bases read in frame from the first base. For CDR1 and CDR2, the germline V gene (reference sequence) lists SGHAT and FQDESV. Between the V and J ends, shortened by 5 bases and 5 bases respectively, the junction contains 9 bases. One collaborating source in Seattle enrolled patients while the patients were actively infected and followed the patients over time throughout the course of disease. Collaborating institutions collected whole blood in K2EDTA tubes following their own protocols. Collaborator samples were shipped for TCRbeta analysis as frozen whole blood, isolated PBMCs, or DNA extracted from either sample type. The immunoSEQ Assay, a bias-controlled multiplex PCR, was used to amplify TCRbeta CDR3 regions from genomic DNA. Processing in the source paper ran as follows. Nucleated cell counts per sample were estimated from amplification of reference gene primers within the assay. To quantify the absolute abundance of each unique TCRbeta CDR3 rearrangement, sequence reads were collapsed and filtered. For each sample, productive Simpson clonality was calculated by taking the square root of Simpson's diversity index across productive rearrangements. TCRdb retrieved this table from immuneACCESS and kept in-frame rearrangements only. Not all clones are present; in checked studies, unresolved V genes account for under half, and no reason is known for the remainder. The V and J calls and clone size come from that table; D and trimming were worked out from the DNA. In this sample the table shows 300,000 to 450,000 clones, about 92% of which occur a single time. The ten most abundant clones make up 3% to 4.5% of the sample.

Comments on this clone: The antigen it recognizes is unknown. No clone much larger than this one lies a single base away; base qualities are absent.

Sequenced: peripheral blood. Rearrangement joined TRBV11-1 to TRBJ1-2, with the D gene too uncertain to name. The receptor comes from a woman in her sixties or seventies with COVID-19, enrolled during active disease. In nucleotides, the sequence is TGTGCCAGCAGCCAAGAGAAGTATGGCTACACCTTC. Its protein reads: CASSQEKYGYTF. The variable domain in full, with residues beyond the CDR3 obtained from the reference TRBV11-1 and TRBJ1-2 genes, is EAEVAQSPRYKITEKSQAVAFWCDPISGHATLYWYRQILGQGPELLVQFQDESVVDDSQLPKDRFSAERLKGVDSTLKIQPAELGDSAMYLCASSQEKYGYTFGSGTRLTVV.